This paragraph reports one T cell receptor beta chain. Its specificity is not known. This record belongs to a study of T cell responses to AZD1222 COVID-19 vaccine. At the level of the study: The study pooled second doses at about 4 or about 12 weeks. Study-level points and caveats: Reportedly, nearly half of unique spike TCRs recognized epitopes outside B.1.351/B.1.1.7 mutations. CD4 TCRs associated with vaccination spanned spike, dominating at 160-218 and 743-854. The sample set comprised mostly white British donors with more females, and clonal diversity was possibly underestimated.

Assay used: immunoSEQ multiplex PCR; TCRdb lists only in-frame clones, some missing. Among about 160,000 clones listed, over 75% were seen once. The specimen comprised peripheral blood, sampled on day 0 of AZD1222 vaccination. The receptor was derived from an adult in good health.

Here the CDR3 reads CASTAEGYNSPLHF. The CDR3 bases are TGTGCCAGTACTGCGGAGGGCTATAATTCACCCCTCCACTTT. The genes are TRBV19 and TRBJ1-6; D uncertain. With 7 bases removed from V and 3 bases from J, the gap between germline ends came to 10 bases. This CDR3 spans 14 amino acids. Per the germline V gene, CDR1 is LNHDA and CDR2 is SQIVND (reference sequence).